The present T cell receptor beta chain was sequenced within a study of shared clonotypes between healthy human individuals. Study-wide findings and caveats: Richness estimates generally favored naive over memory subsets.

Donors had no recently reported acute infections or vaccinations and were HIV-negative. On this clone itself: The antigen is not known.

Some 28,000 T cell genomes (roughly 190 ng DNA) went into each sorted-subset replicate. Generated by immunoSEQ multiplex PCR, the TCRdb table keeps only in-frame clones and is missing some. This sample carries millions of clones, more than 90% of them seen once, and the ten largest clones take around 0.15%. Germline lookup yields CDR1 GTSNPN and CDR2 SVGIG (reference sequence). This CDR3 is 14 amino acids long. V lost 0 bases, J lost 1 base, and 9 bases lay in between. The receptor's source is a man between 18 and 29 years old in good health. The chain couples TRBV30 to TRBJ1-2; D not resolved. The sequenced sample was naive CD4+ T cells sorted from blood. Documented subset: CD45RA+ positively selected. CDR3 sequence: CAWSVLRGNYGYTF. The CDR3 DNA sequence: TGTGCCTGGAGTGTACTTCGCGGTAACTATGGCTACACCTTC. The full variable domain, in which reference TRBV30 and TRBJ1-2 provide the parts outside the CDR3, is SQTIHQWPATLVQPVGSPLSLECTVEGTSNPNLYWYRQAAGRGLQLLFYSVGIGQISSEVPQNLSASRPQDRQFILSSKKLLLSDSGFYLCAWSVLRGNYGYTFGSGTRLTVV.